This T cell receptor (beta chain) emerged from a study of OX40 agonist ivuxolimab in advanced cancers. This clone came up once. The germline V gene encodes CDR1 GTSNPN and CDR2 SVGIG (reference sequence). The trim removed 4 bases at V and 6 bases at J, leaving 8 bases unmatched. The CDR3 contains 13 residues. The assay was immunoSEQ multiplex PCR, and TCRdb's table has in-frame clones only and misses some. The sample records around 67,000 clones, 70% to 90% being singletons. Exclusion applied to patients with autoimmune disease history or systemic immunosuppression. Specimen: CD4+ or CD8+ T cells sorted from blood, collected in a trial of the OX40 agonist ivuxolimab. This TCR was recovered from an adult with an advanced solid tumor such as melanoma, head and neck, liver or kidney cancer. V and J are TRBV30 and TRBJ2-7; TRBD1 agrees at 8 bases. The CDR3 DNA is TGTGCCTGGAATCCAGGGGGCGCGGGCGAGCAGTACTTC. This translates into CAWNPGGAGEQYF.